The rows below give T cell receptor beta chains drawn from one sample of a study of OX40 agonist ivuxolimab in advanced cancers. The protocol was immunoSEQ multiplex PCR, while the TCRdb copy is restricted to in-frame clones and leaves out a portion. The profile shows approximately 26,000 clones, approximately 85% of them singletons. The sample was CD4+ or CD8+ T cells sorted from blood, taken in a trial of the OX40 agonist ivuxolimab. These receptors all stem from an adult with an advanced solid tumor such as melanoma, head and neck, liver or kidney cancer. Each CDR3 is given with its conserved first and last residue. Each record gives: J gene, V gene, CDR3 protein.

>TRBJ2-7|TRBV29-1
CSVRYIASYEQYF
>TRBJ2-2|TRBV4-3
CASSQDASGGATGELFF
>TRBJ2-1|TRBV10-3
CAITGTSGDSYNEQFF
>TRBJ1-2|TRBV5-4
CASSQRTLTNYGYTF
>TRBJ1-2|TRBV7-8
CASSLAWGGYTF
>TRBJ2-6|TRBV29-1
CSVETGGATSGANVLTF
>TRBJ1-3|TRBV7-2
CASSLYSGVGSGNTIYF
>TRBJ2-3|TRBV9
CASSVTGTDTQYF
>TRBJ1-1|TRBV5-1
CASSLSGDTEAFF
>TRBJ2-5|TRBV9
CASSDGRDNVDF
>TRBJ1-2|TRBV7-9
CASSLRTGYGYTF
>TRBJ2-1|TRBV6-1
CASSEAGTEEQFF
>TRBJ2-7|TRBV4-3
CASSQDKTSGGLSYEQYF
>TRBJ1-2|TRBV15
CATNTEDGYYGYTF
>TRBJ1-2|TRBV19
CASSYTGGGGYTF
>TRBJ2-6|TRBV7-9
CASSWTGDGANVLTF
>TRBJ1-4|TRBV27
CASSFRMNEKLFF
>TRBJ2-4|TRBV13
CASSRQIAKNIQYF
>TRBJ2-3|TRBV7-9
CASSAWDRGADTQYF
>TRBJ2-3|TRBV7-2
CASSLAGWTSTDTQYF
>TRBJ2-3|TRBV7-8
CASKETVPTDTQYF
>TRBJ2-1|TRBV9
CASSASSGGARNEQFF
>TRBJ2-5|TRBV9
CASSEGTSGGETQYF
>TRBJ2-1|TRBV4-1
CASSQEGPGTRTYNEQFF
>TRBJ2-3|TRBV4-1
CASSQALGQGRTDTQYF
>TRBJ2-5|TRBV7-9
CASSLERGGWETQYF
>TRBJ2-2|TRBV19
CASRAGANTGELFF
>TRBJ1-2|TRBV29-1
CSERTGGDGYTF
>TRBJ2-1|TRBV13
CASSLEGQGFNEQFF
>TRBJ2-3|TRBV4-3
CASSQDIGGSTDTQYF
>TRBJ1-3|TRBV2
CASYGETGNTIYF
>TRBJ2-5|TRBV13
CASSSVRTGGGSREETQYF
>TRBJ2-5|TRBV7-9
CASSLVGGSGETQYF
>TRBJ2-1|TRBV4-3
CASSPWGGPSSYNEQFF
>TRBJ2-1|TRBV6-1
CATTRGTYNEQFF
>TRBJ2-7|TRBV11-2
CASSLGAYEQYF
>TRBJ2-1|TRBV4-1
CASSLTAGGSEQFF
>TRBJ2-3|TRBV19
CASSLLTSVISTDTQYF
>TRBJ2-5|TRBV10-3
CAISESETQYF
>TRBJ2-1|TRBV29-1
CSVVAGWVFF
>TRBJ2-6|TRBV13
CASSSWTGVSGANVLTF
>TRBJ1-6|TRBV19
CASSGTIDSPLHF
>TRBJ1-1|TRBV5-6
CASSLVYGGEAFF
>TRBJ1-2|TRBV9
CASSDEGQSNYGYTF
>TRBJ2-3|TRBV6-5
CASSYFGSGSTDTQYF
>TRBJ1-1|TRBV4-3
CASSQDHEGVTEAFF
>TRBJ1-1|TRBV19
CASKMNTEAFF
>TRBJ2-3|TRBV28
CASSLTQAGVDTQYF
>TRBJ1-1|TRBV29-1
CSAGDRGTEAFF
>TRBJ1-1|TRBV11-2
CASSHQTGMWNTEAFF
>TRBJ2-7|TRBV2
CASSVLAGSYEQYF